This entry concerns a single T cell receptor (beta chain). With 2 bases removed from V and 2 bases from J, the gap between germline ends came to 13 bases. This CDR3 comprises 15 residues. From germline, CDR1 is SGHTA and CDR2 FQGTGA. The data originate from a study of T cell responses to AZD1222 COVID-19 vaccine. Study summary: Second doses were pooled across both intervals (about 4 or about 12 weeks).

Only in-frame clones appear in the TCRdb table, and some are missing; sequencing was by immunoSEQ multiplex PCR. The table has 66,000 or so clones, roughly 87% seen once. This chain uses TRBV7-3 with TRBJ2-7; D may be TRBD2 (6 bases). Specimen: peripheral blood, collected on day 0 of AZD1222 vaccination. This clonotype was obtained from an adult in good health. CDR3 sequence reads: CASSLSGGGTYEQYF. The CDR3 DNA is TGTGCCAGCAGCTTATCTGGGGGAGGCACCTACGAGCAGTACTTC.